Sequencing of this T cell receptor (beta chain) was carried out in a study of read filtering for tumor transcriptome and immune sequencing. Study summary: The cohort had some 17 men and more than 13 women aged about 45 to 80, mean about 66 years.

This clonotype was picked up many times. Antigen: not known. The library was built from about 400 ng RNA with molecular barcoded adaptors for alpha/delta and beta/gamma chains. Using its own MiXCR run on the reads, TCRdb lists one record per CDR3 protein. The sample records 75,000 to 95,000 distinct CDR3 sequences, over 9% being singletons. Study-wide results and caveats: IR-seq captured clonotypes deeper and more reliably than RNA-seq. Sorted CD138-negative bone marrow cells were not purified T cells.

Sequencing was done on a sample of a population of CD138-negative cells sorted from bone marrow. The TCR was taken from a donor at least 40 years old with multiple myeloma.

The CDR3 DNA reads TGCGCCAGCAGCGAACCCTTGTCGGGGGCAACTAATGAAAAACTGTTTTTT. Translated, it gives CASSEPLSGATNEKLFF. The rearrangement uses TRBV10-2 and TRBJ1-4; possible D gene TRBD1, 5 bases. The CDR3 is made up of 17 amino acids. The germline CDR1 and CDR2 sequences are WSHSY and SAAADI. Trimming pared 6 bases from V and 0 bases from J, leaving 17 bases between.